This record concerns one T cell receptor (beta chain) sequence. This entry is derived from a study of PD-1 blockade in classical Hodgkin lymphoma. Every patient had relapsed following autologous stem cell transplantation, and cohorts differed in brentuximab vedotin exposure. Investigators isolated CD4+ T cells from thawed PBMCs through magnetic negative selection. This table comes from immunoSEQ multiplex PCR, and its TCRdb copy is limited to in-frame clones, with some not included. The sample yields some 4,000 clones, approximately 90% seen once. Germline CDR1 reads LNHDA; CDR2 reads SQIVND (reference sequence). CDR3 length: 16 amino acids. The ends were cut back, 5 bases at V and 1 base at J, with 12 bases in the middle.

The sample consisted of CD4+ T cells from blood, taken at baseline. The sequence was obtained from a human donor with classical Hodgkin lymphoma. The J gene is TRBJ2-6, the V gene TRBV19; D is undetermined. CDR3: CASSPTRNSGANVLTF. Written as DNA, the CDR3 is TGTGCCAGTAGTCCAACCCGTAATTCTGGGGCCAACGTCCTGACTTTC.